Included here is one T cell receptor (beta chain) sequence, with context. Its antigen remains unknown. TCRdb processed the reads anew with MiXCR; each CDR3 protein has one entry. The sample consists of 65,000 to 80,000 distinct CDR3 sequences, around 21% of them appearing once. CDR3 length equals 20 residues. Trimming shortened V by 1 base and J by 4 bases, and 25 bases separated the two germline ends. The germline CDR1 and CDR2 sequences are SGHDN and FVKESK. This sample was included in a study of type 1 regulatory T cells. For the study at large: T-allo10 is a Tr1-enriched, alloantigen-specific CD4 T cell product made in vitro.

Findings and limits, study-wide: Type 1 regulatory T cells had a more restricted TCR repertoire than non-type 1 regulatory T cells.

The TCR originated in a human donor in good health. The source material was cultured type 1 regulatory T (Tr1) cells, either the whole culture or a sorted fraction (not recorded which). The genes are TRBV14 and TRBJ2-2, with D perhaps matching TRBD2 (6 bases). The CDR3 sequence is CASSQAGFSVRGRSTGELFF. CDR3 nucleotides: TGTGCCAGCAGCCAAGCCGGGTTTTCTGTTCGGGGGAGAAGCACCGGGGAGCTGTTTTTT.